This T cell receptor beta chain emerged from a study of response to subunit inactivated influenza vaccine. This clonotype has more than one count but fewer than ten. Its specificity is not known. Each CDR3 protein gets one entry after TCRdb re-called the RT-PCR reads with MiXCR. Found here are roughly 570,000 distinct CDR3 sequences, 13% of them singletons; the top ten hold about an eighth. Study-wide points: Authors suggested each seasonal influenza vaccination recruits few new T cells.

The length of the CDR3 is 15 residues. Germline CDR1 SGDLS, CDR2 YYNGEE. Trimming cost V 1 base and J 0 bases; bases outside gene matches: 4. The source of this sequence is a man between 50 and 59 years old who received an inactivated influenza vaccine. The specimen was PBMCs from blood, collected 45 days after vaccination. The rearrangement joins TRBV9 to TRBJ2-7; 7 bases map to TRBD2. CDR3 coding DNA: TGTGCCAGCAGCGTATCTGGCGGGAGCTCCTACGAGCAGTACTTC. This codes for CASSVSGGSSYEQYF.